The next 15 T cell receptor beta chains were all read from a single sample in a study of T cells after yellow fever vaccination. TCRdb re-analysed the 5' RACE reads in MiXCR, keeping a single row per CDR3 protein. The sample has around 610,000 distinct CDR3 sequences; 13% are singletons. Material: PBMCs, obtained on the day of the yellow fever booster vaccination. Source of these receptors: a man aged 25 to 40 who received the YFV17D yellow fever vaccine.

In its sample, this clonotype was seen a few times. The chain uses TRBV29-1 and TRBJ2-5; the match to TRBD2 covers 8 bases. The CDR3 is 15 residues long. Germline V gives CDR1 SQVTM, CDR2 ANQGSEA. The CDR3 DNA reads TGCAGATTCAGCGGGAGATCAAAAGACCAAGAGACCCAGTACTTC. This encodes CRFSGRSKDQETQYF. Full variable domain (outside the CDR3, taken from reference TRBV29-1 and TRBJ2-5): SAVISQKPSRDICQRGTSLTIQCQVDSQVTMMFWYRQQPGQSLTLIATANQGSEATYESGFVIDKFPISRPNLTFSTLTVSNMSPEDSSIYLCRFSGRSKDQETQYFGPGTRLLVL.

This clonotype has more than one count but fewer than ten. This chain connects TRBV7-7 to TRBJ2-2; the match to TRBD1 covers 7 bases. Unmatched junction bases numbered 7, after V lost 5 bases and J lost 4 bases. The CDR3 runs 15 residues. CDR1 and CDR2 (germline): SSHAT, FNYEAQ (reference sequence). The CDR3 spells CASSPQGVGTGELFF. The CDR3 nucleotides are TGTGCCAGCAGCCCTCAGGGGGTGGGCACCGGGGAGCTGTTTTTT.

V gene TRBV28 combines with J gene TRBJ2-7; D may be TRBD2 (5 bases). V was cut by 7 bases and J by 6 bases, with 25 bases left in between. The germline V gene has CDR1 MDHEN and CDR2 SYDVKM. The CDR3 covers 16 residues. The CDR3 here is CASNQRRGSYLFEQYF. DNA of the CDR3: TGTGCCAGCAACCAACGCCGGGGTTCTTATTTATTCGAGCAGTACTTC. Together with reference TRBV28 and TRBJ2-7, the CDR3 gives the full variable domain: DVKVTQSSRYLVKRTGEKVFLECVQDMDHENMFWYRQDPGLGLRLIYFSYDVKMKEKGDIPEGYSVSREKKERFSLILESASTNQTSMYLCASNQRRGSYLFEQYFGPGTRLTVT.

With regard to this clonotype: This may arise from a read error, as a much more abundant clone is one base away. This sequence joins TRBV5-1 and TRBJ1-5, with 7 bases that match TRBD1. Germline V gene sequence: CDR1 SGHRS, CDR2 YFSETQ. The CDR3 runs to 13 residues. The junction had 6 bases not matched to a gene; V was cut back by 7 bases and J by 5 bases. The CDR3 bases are TGCGCCAGCTCAACAGGGGTAGATCAGCCCCAGCATTTT. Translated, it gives CASSTGVDQPQHF.

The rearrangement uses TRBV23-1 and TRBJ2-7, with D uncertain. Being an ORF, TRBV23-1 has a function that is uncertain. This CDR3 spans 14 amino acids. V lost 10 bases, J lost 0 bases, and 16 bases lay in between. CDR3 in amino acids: CATMMVQSSYEQYF. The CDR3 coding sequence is TGCGCCACCATGATGGTCCAGAGCTCCTACGAGCAGTACTTC.

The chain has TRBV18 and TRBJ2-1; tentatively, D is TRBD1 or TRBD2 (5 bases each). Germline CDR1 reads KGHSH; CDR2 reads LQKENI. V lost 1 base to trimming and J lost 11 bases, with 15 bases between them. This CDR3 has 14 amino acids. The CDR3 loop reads CASSPRANEGQQFF. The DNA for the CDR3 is TGTGCCAGCTCACCACGGGCCAATGAGGGACAGCAGTTCTTC.

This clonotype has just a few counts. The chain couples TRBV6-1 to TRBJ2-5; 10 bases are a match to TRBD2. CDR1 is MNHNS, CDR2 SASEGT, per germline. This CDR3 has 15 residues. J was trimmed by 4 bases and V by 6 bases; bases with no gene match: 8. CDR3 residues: CASRAGTSATETQYF. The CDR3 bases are TGTGCCAGCAGGGCCGGGACTAGCGCCACAGAGACCCAGTACTTC.

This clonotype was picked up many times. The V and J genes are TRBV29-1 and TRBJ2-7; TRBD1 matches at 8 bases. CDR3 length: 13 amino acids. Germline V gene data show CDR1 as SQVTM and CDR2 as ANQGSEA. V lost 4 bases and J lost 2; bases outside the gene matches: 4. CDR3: CSVAQGVTYEQYF. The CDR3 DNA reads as TGCAGCGTTGCACAGGGGGTAACCTACGAGCAGTACTTC.

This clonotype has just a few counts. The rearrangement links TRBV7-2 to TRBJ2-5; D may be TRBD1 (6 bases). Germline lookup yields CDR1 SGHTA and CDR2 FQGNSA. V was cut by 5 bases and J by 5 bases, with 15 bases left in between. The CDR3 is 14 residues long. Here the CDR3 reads CASSTEGGAETQYF. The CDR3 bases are TGTGCCAGCAGCACGGAAGGGGGTGCGGAGACCCAGTACTTC.

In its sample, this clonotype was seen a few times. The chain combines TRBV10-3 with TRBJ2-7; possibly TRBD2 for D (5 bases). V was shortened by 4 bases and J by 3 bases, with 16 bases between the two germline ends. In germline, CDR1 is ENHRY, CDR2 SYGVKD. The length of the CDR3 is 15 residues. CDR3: CAISGRGSRDYEQYF. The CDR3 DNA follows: TGTGCCATCAGTGGAAGAGGCTCACGGGACTACGAGCAGTACTTC.

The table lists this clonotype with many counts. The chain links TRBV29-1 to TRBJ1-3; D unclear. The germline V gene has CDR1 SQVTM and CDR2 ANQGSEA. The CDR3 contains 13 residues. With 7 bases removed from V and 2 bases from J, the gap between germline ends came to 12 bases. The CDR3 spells CSGAIDTGNTIYF. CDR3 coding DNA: TGCAGCGGAGCTATAGATACTGGAAACACCATATATTTT.

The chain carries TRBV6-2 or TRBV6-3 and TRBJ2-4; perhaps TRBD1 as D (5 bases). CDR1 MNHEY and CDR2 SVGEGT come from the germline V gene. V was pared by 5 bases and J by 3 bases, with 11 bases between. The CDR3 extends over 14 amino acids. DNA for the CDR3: TGTGCCAGCAGTGACCGAAGGGGCAAAAACATTCAGTACTTC. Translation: CASSDRRGKNIQYF.

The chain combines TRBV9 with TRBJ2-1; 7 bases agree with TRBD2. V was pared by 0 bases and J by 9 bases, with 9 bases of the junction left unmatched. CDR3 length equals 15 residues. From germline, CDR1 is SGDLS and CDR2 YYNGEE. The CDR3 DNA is TGTGCCAGCAGCGTAGACCCACTAGCGTCGACTGAGCAGTTCTTC. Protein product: CASSVDPLASTEQFF.

DNA for the CDR3: TGTGCCAGCAGGCCCGGGGGGACGAACACTGAAGCTTTCTTT. Translating gives CASRPGGTNTEAFF. This chain connects TRBV6-2 or TRBV6-3 to TRBJ1-1; TRBD1 might be the D (5 bases). This CDR3 has 14 residues. V lost 6 bases and J 1 base, leaving 12 bases between the germline ends. CDR1 MNHEY and CDR2 SVGEGT come from the germline V gene.

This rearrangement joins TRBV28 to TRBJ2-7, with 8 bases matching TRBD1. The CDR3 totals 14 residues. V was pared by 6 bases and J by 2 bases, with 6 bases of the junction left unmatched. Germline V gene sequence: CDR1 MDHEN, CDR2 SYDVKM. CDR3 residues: CASRRGQAPYEQYF. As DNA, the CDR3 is TGTGCCAGCAGACGGGGACAGGCCCCCTACGAGCAGTACTTC.